This is a list of T cell receptor beta chains from one sample in a study of cytomegalovirus exposure and HLA in healthy donors. TCRdb's copy holds only in-frame clones and misses some; the assay was immunoSEQ multiplex PCR. This sample has 150,000 to 200,000 clones, with roughly 80% found just once. The sample consisted of PBMCs. The receptors stem from a woman under 30 in good health and CMV-seronegative. The conserved cysteine and the conserved F or W are not part of the CDR3 here.

>TRBV2|TRBJ2-1
ASRKTSGRVYEQF
>TRBV6-5|TRBJ1-6
ASSYSMDGDSPLH
>TRBV13|TRBJ2-6
ASSTTGGANVLT
>TRBV27|TRBJ1-3
ASRPGQSSGNTIY
>TRBV10-3|TRBJ2-2
AIKGLAGNGELF
>TRBV28|TRBJ2-3
ASSSRWRGTDTQY
>TRBV6-5|TRBJ1-2
ASRSVQGNYGYT
>TRBV29-1|TRBJ2-6
SVGGTTGANVLT
>TRBV19|TRBJ1-1
ASIDRGSLTEAF
>TRBV30|TRBJ1-2
AWSVLDRGSYT
>TRBV19|TRBJ1-1
ASSMGRTYTEAF
>TRBV29-1|TRBJ2-2
SCLEDTGELF
>TRBV5-5|TRBJ1-3
ASSLLAAAGNTIY
>TRBV6-5|TRBJ2-2
ASSYSTGEAGELF
>TRBV4-3|TRBJ2-1
ASSQVLSGSSYNEQF
>TRBV28|TRBJ2-7
ASSLRESYEQY
>TRBV19|TRBJ1-2
ASRTGTNYGYT
>TRBV27|TRBJ2-7
ARNRAYEQY
>TRBV25-1|TRBJ2-1
ASSDWTSGSGEQF
>TRBV5-1|TRBJ2-2
ASSLDGQGGTGELF
>TRBV7-9|TRBJ2-7
SSSLRDRAYEQY
>TRBV28|TRBJ1-2
ASSPRPGQGRGYT
>TRBV11-2|TRBJ2-3
ASKLVSAQY
>TRBV6-6|TRBJ1-1
ASSSFGENTEAF
>TRBV11-3|TRBJ1-1
ASSSPGQDEAF
>TRBV5-1|TRBJ2-7
ASSLVAYEQY
>TRBV6-6|TRBJ1-1
ASSYSREYTEAF
>TRBV25-1|TRBJ2-5
ASSGGQGPQETQY
>TRBV2|TRBJ1-2
ASSAGQGRGGYT
>TRBV2|TRBJ2-5
ASSYRLAGAQETQY